These 29 T cell receptor beta chains originate from one sample sequenced in a study of identical twins. Each CDR3 protein is one row after TCRdb ran MiXCR on the 5' RACE reads. In the table there are 500,000 to 650,000 distinct CDR3 sequences, 20% to 25% of which are singletons. The same specimen was also included in a second study, on yellow fever vaccine responses in identical twins.

Sequencing used CD4+ T cells sorted from blood. The receptors come from a woman aged 18-29 years in good health.

Notes on this clonotype: Germline and junction disagree at one end, which may indicate a read error. The rearrangement links TRBV11-3 to TRBJ2-3; D perhaps matches TRBD1 (7 bases). The CDR3 length is 13 residues. The V gene's germline CDR1 is SGHNT and CDR2 YENEEA. The CDR3 sequence is CASSLEGLGTAHF. DNA for the CDR3: TGTGCCAGCAGCTTAGAGGGACTCGGGACAGCCCATTTT.

The chain combines TRBV15 with TRBJ2-3; 7 nucleotides agree with TRBD2. This CDR3 is 14 amino acids long. The germline gives CDR1 LNHNV, CDR2 YYDKDF (reference sequence). V was pared by 3 bases and J by 5 bases, with 5 bases of the junction left unmatched. As DNA, the CDR3 is TGTGCCACCAGCAGTTGGGAGGGCCTAGATACGCAGTATTTT. It yields the protein CATSSWEGLDTQYF.

This clonotype was seen a handful of times. J is TRBJ1-2 and V is TRBV6-5; TRBD1 matches at 8 bases. Per the germline V gene, CDR1 is MNHEY and CDR2 is SVGAGI. The V gene end was trimmed by 5 bases and the J gene end by 4 bases; junction bases not matched to a gene: 6. The CDR3 sequence is 14 residues long. CDR3 residues: CASSRSTGAYGYTF. The CDR3 coding sequence is TGTGCCAGCAGTCGCTCGACAGGGGCCTATGGCTACACCTTC.

This clonotype appeared a few times. The chain combines TRBV5-1 with TRBJ1-5; no firm D call. CDR1 and CDR2 from the germline V gene are SGHRS and YFSETQ. This CDR3 is built from 14 residues. Trimming took 4 bases from V and 4 from J, leaving 12 bases between them. The DNA for the CDR3 is TGCGCCAGCAGCCCCGGGCCCGGAAATCAGCCCCAGCATTTT. Translated, it gives CASSPGPGNQPQHF.

V and J are TRBV20-1 and TRBJ2-7, with 10 bases matching TRBD2. The CDR3 runs 18 residues. The V and J ends lost 0 bases and 6 bases, in that order; junction bases with no gene match: 17. Germline V gene data show CDR1 as DFQATT and CDR2 as SNEGSKA (reference sequence). The CDR3 coding sequence is TGCAGTGCTAGAGATCACCCGACCGTGCTAGCGGGAGAAGCCGAGCAGTACTTC. Translated, it gives CSARDHPTVLAGEAEQYF.

This clonotype was counted only a few times. V gene TRBV3-1 combines with J gene TRBJ2-3; D unresolved. The CDR3 spans 14 residues. Germline lookup yields CDR1 LGHDT and CDR2 YNNKEL (reference sequence). V was pared by 7 bases and J by 0 bases, with 11 bases between. CDR3 in DNA: TGTGCCAGCACCCCGACCCAGAGCACAGATACGCAGTATTTT. It specifies CASTPTQSTDTQYF.

CDR3 amino acids: CASSLGHENTEAFF. CDR3 nucleotide sequence: TGTGCCAGCAGCTTAGGGCACGAGAACACTGAAGCTTTCTTT. The V and J genes are TRBV7-9 and TRBJ1-1; the D is unclear. Trimming left V 1 base short and J 1 base short, with 7 bases between. In germline, CDR1 is SEHNR, CDR2 FQNEAQ (reference sequence). The CDR3 is 14 residues long.

The chain employs TRBV20-1 and TRBJ1-1; TRBD1 matches at 7 bases. V trimming: 6 bases; J trimming: 5 bases; junction bases outside the gene matches: 9. Germline values: CDR1 DFQATT, CDR2 SNEGSKA (reference sequence). The CDR3 runs 13 residues. CDR3 region: CSAPGQGETEAFF. The CDR3 nucleotides read TGCAGTGCCCCGGGCCAGGGGGAGACTGAAGCTTTCTTT.

The chain has TRBV29-1 and TRBJ2-1; D tentatively fits TRBD1 or TRBD2 (5 bases each). From germline, CDR1 is SQVTM and CDR2 ANQGSEA. The CDR3 contains 17 residues. V shed 3 bases and J shed 3 bases, with 21 bases lying between them. The CDR3 region is CSVEWDPYLQLYNEQFF. CDR3 in DNA: TGCAGCGTTGAGTGGGACCCCTATCTTCAACTCTACAATGAGCAGTTCTTC.

This clonotype was counted ten times or more. This chain links TRBV12-3 or TRBV12-4 with TRBJ2-7, with unresolved D. CDR3 length: 13 amino acids. The V end was cut by 1 base, the J end by 0 bases, with 4 bases between. CDR3 nucleotides: TGTGCCAGCAGTTTAGTCAACTCCTACGAGCAGTACTTC. It translates to CASSLVNSYEQYF.

The chain employs TRBV24-1 and TRBJ2-6; 10 bases agree with TRBD1. V dropped 3 bases and J dropped 4; count of bases not matched to a gene: 5. Germline V gene data show CDR1 as KGHDR and CDR2 as SFDVKD. This CDR3 is 17 amino acids long. The CDR3 spells CATSDPGQGPGANVLTF. CDR3 DNA: TGTGCCACCAGTGATCCGGGACAGGGGCCAGGGGCCAACGTCCTGACTTTC.

This clonotype was observed a few times. The CDR3, as DNA: TGTGCCAGCAGCTTACCTGCGGCTAGCGGGAACCGAATGGGCAATGAGCAGTTCTTC. This encodes CASSLPAASGNRMGNEQFF. The rearrangement links TRBV7-3 to TRBJ2-1; TRBD2 matches at 9 bases. The trim removed 2 bases at V and 6 bases at J, leaving 17 bases unmatched. CDR3 length: 19 amino acids. CDR1 is SGHTA, CDR2 FQGTGA, per germline.

The J gene is TRBJ2-3, the V gene TRBV4-1; TRBD2 matches at 7 bases. CDR3 size: 14 residues. Germline V gene lookup returns CDR1 MGHRA and CDR2 YSYEKL. V was pared by 8 bases and J by 8 bases, with 13 bases of the junction left unmatched. The CDR3 spells CASQAGERVGTQYF. The CDR3 DNA follows: TGCGCCAGCCAGGCGGGAGAGAGGGTTGGTACGCAGTATTTT.

The V and J genes are TRBV18 and TRBJ2-3, with 8 bases that match TRBD2. Trimming at V came to 2 bases and at J to 1 base, leaving 8 bases not matched to a gene. The CDR3 runs 17 residues. CDR1 is KGHSH and CDR2 is LQKENI in the germline V gene. The CDR3 sequence: CASSPWGSGSRTDTQYF. CDR3 DNA sequence: TGTGCCAGCTCACCATGGGGAAGCGGGAGTCGCACAGATACGCAGTATTTT.

The rearrangement joins TRBV3-1 to TRBJ2-1; either TRBD1 or TRBD2 may supply D (5 bases each). CDR1 LGHDT and CDR2 YNNKEL come from the germline V gene (reference sequence). CDR3 length: 16 amino acids. Deletions cut 1 base from V and 7 bases from J, with 17 bases between. The CDR3 spells CASSQGGRERYNEQFF. CDR3 bases: TGTGCCAGCAGCCAAGGCGGCAGGGAGAGATATAATGAGCAGTTCTTC.

This clonotype appeared a few times. The chain couples TRBV18 to TRBJ2-1; 12 bases are shared with TRBD2. Germline V gene lookup returns CDR1 KGHSH and CDR2 LQKENI. Trimming took 3 bases from V and 4 from J; bases not matched to a gene: 7. CDR3 length: 17 amino acids. CDR3 amino acids: CASSPPLAGGLYNEQFF. Written as DNA, the CDR3 is TGTGCCAGCTCACCCCCACTAGCGGGAGGATTATACAATGAGCAGTTCTTC.

A few counts support this clonotype. The chain employs TRBV12-3 or TRBV12-4 and TRBJ2-2, with D tentatively TRBD1 (6 bases). The CDR3 runs to 12 residues. V was shortened by 8 bases and J by 6 bases, with 10 bases between the two germline ends. In DNA form, the CDR3 reads TGTGCCAGCGGCTCAGGGGCCGGGGAGCTGTTTTTT. Its protein is CASGSGAGELFF.

This clonotype was found a few times. The J gene is TRBJ2-2, the V gene TRBV10-3; D not certain. The CDR3 spans 16 residues. Trimming took 0 bases from V and 2 from J, leaving 10 bases between them. Per the germline V gene, CDR1 is ENHRY and CDR2 is SYGVKD. The DNA for the CDR3 is TGTGCCATCAGTGAGTCTGATAGCTTCAACACCGGGGAGCTGTTTTTT. This sequence encodes CAISESDSFNTGELFF.

This clonotype was observed a handful of times. The chain uses TRBV7-2 and TRBJ2-1; no clear D gene. V lost 2 bases, J lost 10 bases, and 9 bases lay in between. The CDR3 is 12 residues long. The germline V gene encodes CDR1 SGHTA and CDR2 FQGNSA. Here the CDR3 reads CASSLQVKEQFF. In DNA, the CDR3 is TGTGCCAGCAGCTTACAGGTCAAGGAGCAGTTCTTC.

This clonotype was seen a few times. The gene calls are TRBV5-1 and TRBJ1-6; possible D gene TRBD1, 6 bases. V lost 4 bases and J lost 7, with 12 bases in between. The germline CDR1 and CDR2 sequences are SGHRS and YFSETQ. This CDR3 region has 14 residues. CDR3 DNA: TGCGCCAGCAGCCCGGACAGCGTAAATTCACCCCTCCACTTT. Translated, it gives CASSPDSVNSPLHF.

V is TRBV24-1 and J is TRBJ2-2, with 7 bases that match TRBD2. Per the germline V gene, CDR1 is KGHDR and CDR2 is SFDVKD. There are 19 residues in the CDR3. Trimming cost V 3 bases and J 5 bases; bases outside gene matches: 17. The DNA for the CDR3 is TGTGCCACCAGTGATCCGCCCCAGCGCGGGGGTAAATTTACCGGGGAGCTGTTTTTT. This codes for CATSDPPQRGGKFTGELFF.

V is TRBV5-1 and J is TRBJ2-7, with TRBD2 matching 13 bases. With 4 bases clipped from V and 4 bases from J, the junction kept 5 bases outside the gene matches. Germline CDR1 is SGHRS and CDR2 is YFSETQ. This CDR3 contains 15 residues. The CDR3 reads CASSPGTSGIYEQYF. The CDR3 coding sequence is TGCGCCAGCAGCCCAGGGACTAGCGGGATTTACGAGCAGTACTTC.

This clonotype was detected only a few times. The chain has TRBV2 and TRBJ2-2; possibly TRBD1 for D (6 bases). The V end was cut by 10 bases, the J end by 2 bases, with 14 bases between. Germline V CDR1 and CDR2: SNHLY, FYNNEI. The CDR3 is 14 amino acids. For the CDR3, the DNA is TGTGCCACCAAGGGGGATGTCAACACCGGGGAGCTGTTTTTT. This translates into CATKGDVNTGELFF.

The chain couples TRBV5-5 to TRBJ2-7; 8 bases line up with TRBD1. The CDR3 contains 15 residues. From germline, CDR1 is SGHKS and CDR2 YYEKEE (reference sequence). Trimming took 1 base from V and 4 from J; bases not matched to a gene: 7. CDR3 amino acids: CASSLSGQGNYEQYF. The CDR3 DNA reads TGTGCCAGCAGCTTGAGTGGACAGGGTAATTACGAGCAGTACTTC.

This clonotype was recorded a few times. In DNA, the CDR3 is TGCAGTGCGGTAGCCTCCTATAATTCACCCCTCCACTTT. Translating gives CSAVASYNSPLHF. The J gene is TRBJ1-6, the V gene TRBV20-1; D not certain. V was shortened by 6 bases and J by 0 bases, with 6 bases between the two germline ends. The germline V gene encodes CDR1 DFQATT and CDR2 SNEGSKA (reference sequence). CDR3 length: 13 residues.

This clonotype was picked up a small number of times. Here the CDR3 reads CASRSGQAYNQPQHF. The DNA of the CDR3 is TGTGCCAGCAGGTCCGGACAGGCATACAATCAGCCCCAGCATTTT. The chain is built from TRBV12-3 or TRBV12-4 and TRBJ1-5, with 7 bases lining up with TRBD1. The length of the CDR3 is 15 residues. J lost 3 bases, V lost 6 bases, and 8 bases had no gene match.

This clonotype has just a few counts. The gene calls are TRBV20-1 and TRBJ2-3, with 10 bases identical to TRBD2. J was trimmed by 4 bases and V by 0 bases; bases with no gene match: 7. CDR1 is DFQATT and CDR2 is SNEGSKA in the germline V gene (reference sequence). This CDR3 spans 16 amino acids. The CDR3 here is CSARDSTSGTADTQYF. For the CDR3, the DNA is TGCAGTGCTAGAGATTCCACTAGCGGGACGGCAGATACGCAGTATTTT.

V gene TRBV6-5 combines with J gene TRBJ2-7; 7 bases agree with TRBD2. The CDR3 covers 16 residues. The germline CDR1 and CDR2 sequences are MNHEY and SVGAGI. The V and J ends lost 2 bases and 8 bases, in that order; junction bases with no gene match: 15. The CDR3 nucleotides read TGTGCCAGCAGTTACATCCTGGCGGGAGCCAGTCAGAAGCAGTACTTC. It encodes CASSYILAGASQKQYF.

The V gene is TRBV4-2, the J gene TRBJ2-2; no clear D gene. The CDR3 has 12 amino acids. Germline V gives CDR1 LGHNA, CDR2 YNFKEQ. V was clipped by 3 bases and J by 5 bases, with 4 bases between them. This chain's CDR3 is CASSHITGELFF. In DNA, the CDR3 is TGTGCCAGCAGCCACATAACCGGGGAGCTGTTTTTT.